This T cell receptor beta chain derives from a study of T-cell reconstitution after alpha-beta-depleted transplantation in children. Study-level results: Day-60 TCRbeta diversity that was high in some patients was derived from surviving recipient T cells and thymic progenitors.

CDR1 and CDR2 (germline): DFQATT, SNEGSKA (reference sequence). The CDR3 covers 14 residues. J gave up 1 base and V 6 bases, and 6 bases lay outside the gene matches. This clonotype has more than one count but fewer than ten. Antigen specificity is unknown. The authors prepared the TCRbeta library with unique molecular identifiers. One entry per CDR3 protein, called by TCRdb with MiXCR from the PCR reads. The sample contains about 310,000 distinct CDR3 sequences, 20% to 30% of which appear only once. This receptor was obtained from a male patient between 10 and 17 years old who had a stem cell transplant for acute lymphoblastic leukemia, so the T cells may come from the graft donor. The material was PBMCs, mostly from graft donor cells, obtained 180 days after TCRalphabeta/CD19-depleted stem cell transplant. This chain joins TRBV20-1 and TRBJ2-7; 10 nucleotides agree with TRBD2. DNA for the CDR3: TGCAGTGCCCCCAAGCGGGAGGGATCCTACGAGCAGTACTTC. It specifies CSAPKREGSYEQYF.